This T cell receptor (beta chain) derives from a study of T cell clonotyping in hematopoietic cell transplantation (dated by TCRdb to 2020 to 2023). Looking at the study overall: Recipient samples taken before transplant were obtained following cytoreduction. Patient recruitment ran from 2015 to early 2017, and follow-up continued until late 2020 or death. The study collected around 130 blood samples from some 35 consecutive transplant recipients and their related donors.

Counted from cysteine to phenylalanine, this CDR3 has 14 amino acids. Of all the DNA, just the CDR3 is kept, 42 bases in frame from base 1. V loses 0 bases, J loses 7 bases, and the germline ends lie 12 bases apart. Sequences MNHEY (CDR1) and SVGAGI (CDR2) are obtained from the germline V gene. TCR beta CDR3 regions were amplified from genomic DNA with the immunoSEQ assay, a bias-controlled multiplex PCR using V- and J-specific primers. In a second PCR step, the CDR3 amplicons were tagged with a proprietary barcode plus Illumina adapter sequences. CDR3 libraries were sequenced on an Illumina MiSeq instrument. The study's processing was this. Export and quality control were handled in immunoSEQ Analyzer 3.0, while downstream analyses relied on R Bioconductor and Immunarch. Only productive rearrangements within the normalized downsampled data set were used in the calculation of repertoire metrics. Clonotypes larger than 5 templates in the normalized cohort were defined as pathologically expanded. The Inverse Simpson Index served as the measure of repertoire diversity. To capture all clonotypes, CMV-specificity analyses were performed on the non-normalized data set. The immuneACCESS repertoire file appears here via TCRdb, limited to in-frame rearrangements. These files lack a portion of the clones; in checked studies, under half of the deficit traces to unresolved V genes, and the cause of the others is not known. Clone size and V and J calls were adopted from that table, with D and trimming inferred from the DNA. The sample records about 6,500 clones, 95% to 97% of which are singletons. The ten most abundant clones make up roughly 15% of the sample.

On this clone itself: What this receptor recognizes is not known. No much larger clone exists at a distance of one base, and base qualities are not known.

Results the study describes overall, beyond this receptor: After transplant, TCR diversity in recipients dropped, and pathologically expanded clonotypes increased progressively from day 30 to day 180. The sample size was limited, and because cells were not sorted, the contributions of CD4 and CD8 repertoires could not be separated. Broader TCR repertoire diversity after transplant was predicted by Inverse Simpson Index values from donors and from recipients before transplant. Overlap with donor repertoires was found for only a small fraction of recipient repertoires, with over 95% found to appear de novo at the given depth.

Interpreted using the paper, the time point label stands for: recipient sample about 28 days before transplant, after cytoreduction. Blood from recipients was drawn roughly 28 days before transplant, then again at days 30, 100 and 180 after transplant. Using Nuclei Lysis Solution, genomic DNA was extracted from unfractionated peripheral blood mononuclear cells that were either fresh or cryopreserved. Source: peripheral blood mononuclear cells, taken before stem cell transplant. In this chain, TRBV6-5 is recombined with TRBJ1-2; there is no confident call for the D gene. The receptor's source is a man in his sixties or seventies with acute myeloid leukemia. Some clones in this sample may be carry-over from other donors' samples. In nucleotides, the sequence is TGTGCCAGCAGTTACTCAGTTAACAATTTTGGCTACACCTTC. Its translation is CASSYSVNNFGYTF.